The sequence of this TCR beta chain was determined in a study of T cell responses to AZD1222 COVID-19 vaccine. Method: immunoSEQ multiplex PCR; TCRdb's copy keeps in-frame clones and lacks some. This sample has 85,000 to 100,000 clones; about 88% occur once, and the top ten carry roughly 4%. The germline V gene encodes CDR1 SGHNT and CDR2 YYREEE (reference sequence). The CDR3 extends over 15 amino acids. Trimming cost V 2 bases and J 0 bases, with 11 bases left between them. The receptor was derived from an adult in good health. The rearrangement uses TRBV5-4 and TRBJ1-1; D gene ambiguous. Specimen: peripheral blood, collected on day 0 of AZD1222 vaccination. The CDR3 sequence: CASSFSLGLNTEAFF. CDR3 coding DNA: TGTGCCAGCAGCTTTTCTCTCGGATTGAACACTGAAGCTTTCTTT.